The present TCR beta chain was sequenced within a study of T cells in tuberculosis. This table comes from immunoSEQ multiplex PCR, and its TCRdb copy is limited to in-frame clones, with some not included. The data contain around 10,000 clones, around 94% of them singletons. The V and J ends lost 4 bases and 1 base respectively, with 12 bases between them. The CDR3 extends over 15 amino acids. Germline V gene data show CDR1 as MNHEY and CDR2 as SMNVEV (reference sequence). Comment on this clone: No antigen is known for it.

Regarding the study as a whole: GMM-specific TCRs were nearer to active tuberculosis alpha repertoires, suggesting expansion.

The rearrangement uses TRBV27 and TRBJ2-3; D might be TRBD1 (5 bases). The source of this sequence is an adult with tuberculosis. Sequencing input: PBMCs. CDR3 in amino acids: CASSWARGGTDTQYF. For the CDR3, the DNA is TGTGCCAGCAGTTGGGCAAGGGGCGGCACAGATACGCAGTATTTT.